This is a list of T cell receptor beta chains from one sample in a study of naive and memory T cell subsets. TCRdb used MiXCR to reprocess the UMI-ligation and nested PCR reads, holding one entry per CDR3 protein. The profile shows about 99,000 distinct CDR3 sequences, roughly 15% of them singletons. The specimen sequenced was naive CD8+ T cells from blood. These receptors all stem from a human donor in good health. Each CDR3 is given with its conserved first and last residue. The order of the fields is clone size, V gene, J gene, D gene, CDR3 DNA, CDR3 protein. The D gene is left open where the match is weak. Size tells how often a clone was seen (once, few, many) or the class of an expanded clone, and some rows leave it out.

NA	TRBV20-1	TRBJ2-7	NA	TGCAGTGCTACAAATGACCGCTCCTACGAGCAGTACTTC	CSATNDRSYEQYF
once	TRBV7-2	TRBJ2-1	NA	TGTGCCAGCAGCCTCCGGGACGGTCCCTACAATGAGCAGTTCTTC	CASSLRDGPYNEQFF
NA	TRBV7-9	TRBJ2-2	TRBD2	TGTGCCAGCAGCTTCGAGGGAGGGTACACCGGGGAGCTGTTTTTT	CASSFEGGYTGELFF
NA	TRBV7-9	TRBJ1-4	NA	TGTGCCAGCAGCTTAGGTCGGGAGTCTCTGTTTTTT	CASSLGRESLFF
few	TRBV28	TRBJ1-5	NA	TGTGCCAGCAACCGGGGCGGGGGATTTAAACAGCCCCAGCATTTT	CASNRGGGFKQPQHF
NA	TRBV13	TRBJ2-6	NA	TGTGCCAGCAGCGGACAGAAAGGACCTGGGGCCAACGTCCTGACTTTC	CASSGQKGPGANVLTF
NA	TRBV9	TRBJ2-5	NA	TGTGCCAGCAGCGTAGTGGGCACTAGTCGAGAGACCCAGTACTTC	CASSVVGTSRETQYF
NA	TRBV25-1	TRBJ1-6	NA	TGTGCCAGCGGAGCGCTAGGGGGTTCACCCCTCCACTTT	CASGALGGSPLHF
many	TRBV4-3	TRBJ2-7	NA	TGCGCCAGCAGCCAAGATGCGACAGTCCTGTACGAGCAGTACTTC	CASSQDATVLYEQYF
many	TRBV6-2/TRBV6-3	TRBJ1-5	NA	TGTGCCAGCAGTGATACGACAGGCGGATTTCAGCCCCAGCATTTT	CASSDTTGGFQPQHF
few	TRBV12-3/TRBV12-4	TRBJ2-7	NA	TGTGCCAGCAGTTTCCCCAACTACGAGCAGTACTTC	CASSFPNYEQYF
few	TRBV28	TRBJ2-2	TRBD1	TGTGCCAGCAGTGGGACAGGGGCACCTCCCGGGGAGCTGTTTTTT	CASSGTGAPPGELFF
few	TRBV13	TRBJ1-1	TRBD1	TGTGCCAGCAGCTATCGCAGGGACAGGGGGCCGAACACTGAAGCTTTCTTT	CASSYRRDRGPNTEAFF
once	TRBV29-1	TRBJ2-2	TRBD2	TGCAGCGTTGACTGGGGGGGGGACACCGGGGAGCTGTTTTTT	CSVDWGGDTGELFF
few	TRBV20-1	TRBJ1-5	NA	TGCAGTGCTAGAGCGGTAGGGGATGGCAATCAGCCCCAGCATTTT	CSARAVGDGNQPQHF
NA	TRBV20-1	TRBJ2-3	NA	TGCAGTGCAAAAACTAGTCCTGCAGATACGCAGTATTTT	CSAKTSPADTQYF
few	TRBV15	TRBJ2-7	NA	TGTGCCACCAGCCCCGGGACCACAGGCTACGAGCAGTACTTC	CATSPGTTGYEQYF
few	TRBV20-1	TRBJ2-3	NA	TGCAGTGCTACGCGGTACCCTGACCAGCAATATAGCACAGATACGCAGTATTTT	CSATRYPDQQYSTDTQYF
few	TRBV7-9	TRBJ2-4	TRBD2	TGTGCCAGCAGCTTAGTACTAGCGGGGGCCCTAGCCAAAAACATTCAGTACTTC	CASSLVLAGALAKNIQYF
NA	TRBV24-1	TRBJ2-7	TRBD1	TGTGCCACCAGTGATTCCGGGACAGGGGCTGTCGAGCAGTACTTC	CATSDSGTGAVEQYF
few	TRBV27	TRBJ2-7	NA	TGTGCCAGCAGTTTGATGGGGGTACTACCCTACGAGCAGTACTTC	CASSLMGVLPYEQYF
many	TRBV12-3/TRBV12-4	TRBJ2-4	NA	TGTGCCAGCAAGGACCCGACAGATCACAAAAACATTCAGTACTTC	CASKDPTDHKNIQYF
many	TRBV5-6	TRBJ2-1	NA	TGTGCCAGCAGCTTGGCTAGCAATGAGCAGTTCTTC	CASSLASNEQFF
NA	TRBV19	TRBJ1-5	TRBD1	TGTGCCAGTCGGCAGAACCGGGACAGAGTTAGCAATCAGCCCCAGCATTTT	CASRQNRDRVSNQPQHF
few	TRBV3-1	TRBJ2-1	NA	TGTGCCAGCAGCCCCCTAAGCAATGAGCAGTTCTTC	CASSPLSNEQFF
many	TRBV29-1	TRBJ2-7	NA	TGCAGCGTTGAGAAGTGGTCAGGGTCGTCCTACGAGCAGTACTTC	CSVEKWSGSSYEQYF
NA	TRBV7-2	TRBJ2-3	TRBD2	TGTGCCAGCAGCCCAGAGTCTAGCGGGGGAGGTGGCACAGATACGCAGTATTTT	CASSPESSGGGGTDTQYF
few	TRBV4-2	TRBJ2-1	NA	TGTGCCAGCAGCCTAGATGGGGGTTTTCAGTTCTTC	CASSLDGGFQFF
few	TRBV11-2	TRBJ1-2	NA	TGTGCCAGCAGCTTAGGGGGGATCCTCTATGGCTACACCTTC	CASSLGGILYGYTF
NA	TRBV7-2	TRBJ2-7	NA	TGTGCCAGCAGTCTGGATACACCCTACGAGCAGTACTTC	CASSLDTPYEQYF
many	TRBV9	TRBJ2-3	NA	TGTGCCAGCAGCGTAGGGAGTGCCGATACGCAGTATTTT	CASSVGSADTQYF
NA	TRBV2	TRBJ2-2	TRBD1	TGTGCCAGCAGTGGGGACAGTCCGGCAATCGCGAACACCGGGGAGCTGTTTTTT	CASSGDSPAIANTGELFF
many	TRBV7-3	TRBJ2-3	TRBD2	TGTGCCAGCAGCTTAAGTGGTGGGGGGGCAGATACGCAGTATTTT	CASSLSGGGADTQYF
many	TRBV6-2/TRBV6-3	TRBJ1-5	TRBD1	TGTGCCAGCAGTTACTTGGACAGGACCAATCAGCCCCAGCATTTT	CASSYLDRTNQPQHF
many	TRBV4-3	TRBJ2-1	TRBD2	TGCGCCAGCAGCCAAGATTCGACTAGCGGGAGTTGGGATGAGCAGTTCTTC	CASSQDSTSGSWDEQFF
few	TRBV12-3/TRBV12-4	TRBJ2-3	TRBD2	TGTGCCAGCAGGTTCTTAGCGGGAGGGGAAGATACGCAGTATTTT	CASRFLAGGEDTQYF
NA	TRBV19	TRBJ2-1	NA	TGTGCCAGTAGTATCGAGAGCATAAACAATGAGCAGTTCTTC	CASSIESINNEQFF
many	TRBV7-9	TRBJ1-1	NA	TGTGCCAGCAGCTCCGGACATACGAACACTGAAGCTTTCTTT	CASSSGHTNTEAFF
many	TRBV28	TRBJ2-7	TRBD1	TGTGCCAGCAGCCTGACCGGGACAGGTTCCTACGAGCAGTACTTC	CASSLTGTGSYEQYF
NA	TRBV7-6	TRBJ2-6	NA	TGTGCCAGCAGCTTAGCCCTCCGCTCTGGGGCCAACGTCCTGACTTTC	CASSLALRSGANVLTF
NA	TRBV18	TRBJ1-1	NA	TGTGCCAGCTCACCCGATACAGGGTACGCTGAAGCTTTCTTT	CASSPDTGYAEAFF
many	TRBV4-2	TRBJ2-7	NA	TGTGCCAGCAGCCAAGATACCCATCCGGAGCAGTACTTC	CASSQDTHPEQYF
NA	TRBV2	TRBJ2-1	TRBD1	TGTGCCACTGGACAGGGGCACTCCTACAATGAGCAGTTCTTC	CATGQGHSYNEQFF
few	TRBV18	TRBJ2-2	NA	TGTGCCAGCTCACCAGAGACAGCCTCTGGGACCGGGGAGCTGTTTTTT	CASSPETASGTGELFF
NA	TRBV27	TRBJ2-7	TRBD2	TGTGCCAGCAGTCCGCTTGAGACTAGCGGGTCCTACGAGCAGTACTTC	CASSPLETSGSYEQYF
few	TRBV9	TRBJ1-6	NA	TGTGCCAGCAGCGTAGGATCCGGGGTAGGTTCACCCCTCCACTTT	CASSVGSGVGSPLHF
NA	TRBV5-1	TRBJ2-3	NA	TGCGCCAGCAGCTCGACGGGTCAATCCACAGATACGCAGTATTTT	CASSSTGQSTDTQYF
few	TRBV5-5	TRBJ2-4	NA	TGTGCCAGCAGCCCATCGGACAATAGAAACATTCAGTACTTC	CASSPSDNRNIQYF
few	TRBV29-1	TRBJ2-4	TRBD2	TGCAGCGTTCCGGGGGGAGGAGGGAACATTCAGTACTTC	CSVPGGGGNIQYF
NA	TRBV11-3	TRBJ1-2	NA	TGTGCCAGCAGCCCTGGGTTGATGGGTGAAGGAGATGGCTACACCTTC	CASSPGLMGEGDGYTF